Below, one TCR beta chain is given with its context. This sample was included in a study of blood T cell repertoires in COVID-19. Study details: The United States, Italy and Spain supplied acute and convalescent COVID-19 samples.

In the original processing: Amplification with reference gene primers provided the estimates of nucleated cell counts. Assay: immunoSEQ multiplex PCR; the TCRdb copy retains only in-frame clones and omits some. That table is the source of V, J and clone size, and D and trimming were worked out from the DNA. The sample has 270,000 or so clones, 81% seen once; the top ten hold over 2.5%. J lost 5 bases, V lost 5 bases, and 9 bases had no gene match. The CDR3 has 16 amino acids. Germline V gives CDR1 SGHTA, CDR2 FQGTGA. The sample was peripheral blood. The receptor comes from an older woman with active or convalescent COVID-19. The chain uses TRBV7-3 and TRBJ2-2; 9 nucleotides agree with TRBD2. The CDR3 here is CASSQKGLAGTGELFF. DNA of the CDR3: TGTGCCAGCAGCCAAAAGGGACTAGCAGGTACCGGGGAGCTGTTTTTT.